This T cell receptor (beta chain) is from a study of OX40 agonist ivuxolimab in advanced cancers. Looking at the study overall: Ivuxolimab is an agonistic anti-OX40 (CD134) antibody, and patients were treated with it. Study conclusions and caveats: In the expanded peripheral T cells, antigen specificity was never determined. Among patients with partial responses at 0.1-3.0 mg/kg, clonal expansion was among the lowest.

V gave up 4 bases and J gave up 5 bases; unmatched junction bases: 10. From germline, CDR1 is SGHRS and CDR2 YFSETQ. CDR3 size: 18 residues. Sequencing used immunoSEQ multiplex PCR; TCRdb keeps in-frame clones, though not all of them. The sample has approximately 70,000 clones, 86% seen once. Note on this clone: Its cognate antigen is unknown.

The clonotype was recovered from an adult with an advanced solid tumor such as melanoma, head and neck, liver or kidney cancer. This specimen was CD4+ or CD8+ T cells sorted from blood, taken in a trial of the OX40 agonist ivuxolimab. This chain connects TRBV5-1 to TRBJ2-3, with 16 bases aligning to TRBD2. The CDR3 region is CASSPSGTSGGGIDTQYF. CDR3 DNA sequence: TGCGCCAGCAGCCCCTCCGGGACTAGCGGGGGGGGGATAGATACGCAGTATTTT.